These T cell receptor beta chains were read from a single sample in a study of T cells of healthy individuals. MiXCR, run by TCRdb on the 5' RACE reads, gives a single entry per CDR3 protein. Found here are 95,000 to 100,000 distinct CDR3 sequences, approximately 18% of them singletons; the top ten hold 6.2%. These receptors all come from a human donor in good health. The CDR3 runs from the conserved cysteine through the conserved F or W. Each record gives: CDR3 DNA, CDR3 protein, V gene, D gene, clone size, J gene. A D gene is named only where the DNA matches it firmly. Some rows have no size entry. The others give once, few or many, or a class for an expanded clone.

TGTGCCAGCAGCGTGGACAGGGTGAACACTGAAGCTTTCTTT | CASSVDRVNTEAFF | TRBV7-9 | TRBD1 | many | TRBJ1-1
TGTGCCAGCAGCTCCAACAATGAGCAGTTCTTC | CASSSNNEQFF | TRBV3-1 | NA | NA | TRBJ2-1
TGTGCCAGCAGTTTATTGGGACTAGCGGGTGTCGATGAGCAGTTCTTC | CASSLLGLAGVDEQFF | TRBV28 | TRBD2 | many | TRBJ2-1
TGTGCCAGCAGTTTCCGAGAGCGGGAGACCCAGTACTTC | CASSFRERETQYF | TRBV27 | NA | NA | TRBJ2-5
TGTGCCAGCAGCTCACGCGGGGGCTTGGAAAAACTGTTTTTT | CASSSRGGLEKLFF | TRBV7-9 | NA | many | TRBJ1-4
TGTGCCAGCAGCTTGGGTAGCGGGGTTAGCTCCTACAATGAGCAGTTCTTC | CASSLGSGVSSYNEQFF | TRBV5-4 | TRBD2 | NA | TRBJ2-1
TGTGCCAGCAGCCCTCCAAGCGGGAGGGCCTACAATGAGCAGTTCTTC | CASSPPSGRAYNEQFF | TRBV9 | TRBD2 | few | TRBJ2-1
TGCAGTGCTAGAGATCAGCGGGGGGCCTGGGAGCAGTTCTTC | CSARDQRGAWEQFF | TRBV20-1 | TRBD2 | many | TRBJ2-1
TGTGCCAGCAGCCCGACCACCAGCGGCGAAAACATTCAGTACTTC | CASSPTTSGENIQYF | TRBV4-2 | NA | many | TRBJ2-4
TGTGCCAGCAGTGCCCAGACAGGTACCTACAATGAGCAGTTCTTC | CASSAQTGTYNEQFF | TRBV6-1 | NA | NA | TRBJ2-1
TGTGCCAGCAGCCCCCCCGGGGGGTTGGAGTCTGGCTACACCTTC | CASSPPGGLESGYTF | TRBV7-8 | NA | many | TRBJ1-2
TGTGCCAGCAGTTTAAGGCCAAGGGGTGAGACCCAGTACTTC | CASSLRPRGETQYF | TRBV28 | NA | many | TRBJ2-5
TGTGCCAGCAGCCGTGGCGACACTGAAGCTTTCTTT | CASSRGDTEAFF | TRBV4-2 | NA | NA | TRBJ1-1
TGCAGTGCTAGAGAGAGGCGGAAAACTAGCACAGATACGCAGTATTTT | CSARERRKTSTDTQYF | TRBV20-1 | NA | NA | TRBJ2-3
TGTGCCAGCAGCGTACAAGGAGGGGTAGGGGGGACGCAGTATTTT | CASSVQGGVGGTQYF | TRBV9 | NA | few | TRBJ2-3
TGTGCCATCAGTGAGCAACTAGCGGGAGGTGGGCAACAGTACTTC | CAISEQLAGGGQQYF | TRBV10-3 | TRBD2 | few | TRBJ2-7
TGTGCCAGCATCCTTGGGCTGAATTCACCCCTCCACTTT | CASILGLNSPLHF | TRBV2 | NA | NA | TRBJ1-6
TGCGCCAGCAGCCAAGAGGACAGGGTTTACGAGCAGTACTTC | CASSQEDRVYEQYF | TRBV4-1 | TRBD1 | few | TRBJ2-7
TGTGCCAGCAGCGTAGACCTCTACAATGAGCAGTTCTTC | CASSVDLYNEQFF | TRBV9 | NA | few | TRBJ2-1
TGTGCCAGCAGCCAAGATCTGACCTACGAGCAGTACTTC | CASSQDLTYEQYF | TRBV3-1 | NA | many | TRBJ2-7
TGTGCCAGCAGCTCGCGGGACAGGGGGCGCGGGAACACTGAAGCTTTCTTT | CASSSRDRGRGNTEAFF | TRBV7-6 | TRBD1 | many | TRBJ1-1
TGTGCCAGCAGTCCGGCAGGGAGCCAAGAGACCCAGTACTTC | CASSPAGSQETQYF | TRBV28 | NA | few | TRBJ2-5
TGCGCCAGCAGTCCGCGAGGGGTCACTGAAGCTTTCTTT | CASSPRGVTEAFF | TRBV4-3 | NA | few | TRBJ1-1
TGTGCTAGTGGACCCCCGACTAGCGGGATTCACAATGAGCAGTTCTTC | CASGPPTSGIHNEQFF | TRBV12-5 | TRBD2 | NA | TRBJ2-1
TGTGCCACCAGTGCCGTTGGACTAACCAGACAAGAGACCCAGTACTTC | CATSAVGLTRQETQYF | TRBV24-1 | NA | NA | TRBJ2-5
TGTGCCAGCAGACCCTACAATGAGCAGTTCTTC | CASRPYNEQFF | TRBV2 | NA | many | TRBJ2-1
TGCAGTGCTGGTCCCACTTACACAGATACGCAGTATTTT | CSAGPTYTDTQYF | TRBV20-1 | NA | few | TRBJ2-3
TGTGCCTGGAGTGGGGGAAGGGGTGAGCAGTTCTTC | CAWSGGRGEQFF | TRBV30 | NA | few | TRBJ2-1
TGTGCCAGCAGTCCCCGGACAGGGGAAAACATTCAGTACTTC | CASSPRTGENIQYF | TRBV6-5 | TRBD1 | many | TRBJ2-4
TGTGCCAGCAGCTTTCAGCGGGGGATAAGAGATACGCAGTATTTT | CASSFQRGIRDTQYF | TRBV7-2 | TRBD2 | NA | TRBJ2-3
TGCGCCAGCAGCTTGGGCGGTCAGGACAATGAGCAGTTCTTC | CASSLGGQDNEQFF | TRBV5-1 | NA | many | TRBJ2-1
TGTGCCAGCAGCTTGGGACTCTTGTACGAGCAGTACTTC | CASSLGLLYEQYF | TRBV5-6 | NA | once | TRBJ2-7
TGTGCCACCAGCAGCACAGGGGGCCATCAGCCCCAGCATTTT | CATSSTGGHQPQHF | TRBV15 | TRBD1 | NA | TRBJ1-5
TGTGCCACCAGCAGATACAGCTCTGAGCAGTTCTTC | CATSRYSSEQFF | TRBV15 | NA | NA | TRBJ2-1
TGTGCCAGCAGAGACAGGGAGGGCAATTCACCCCTCCACTTT | CASRDREGNSPLHF | TRBV6-6 | TRBD1 | NA | TRBJ1-6
TGTGCCAGCTCACCTTTTGGGGCCTCCTACGAGCAGTACTTC | CASSPFGASYEQYF | TRBV18 | NA | NA | TRBJ2-7
TGTGCCAGTAAGGGAACTAATGGCTACACCTTC | CASKGTNGYTF | TRBV19 | NA | many | TRBJ1-2
TGTGCCAGCAGCCAAGAAGCACCCAAGAACTATGGCTACACCTTC | CASSQEAPKNYGYTF | TRBV4-2 | NA | NA | TRBJ1-2
TGTGCCAGCAGTTCCGGACAGCAATCCTCGTACTTC | CASSSGQQSSYF | TRBV28 | NA | few | TRBJ2-7
TGCGCCAGCAGCCAAGTTTTGGGTGGGCTAGCGGGATTCAATGAGCAGTTCTTC | CASSQVLGGLAGFNEQFF | TRBV4-3 | TRBD2 | few | TRBJ2-1
TGTGCCAGCAGCTCCCCCACAGGGGGTAAATATAGCAATCAGCCCCAGCATTTT | CASSSPTGGKYSNQPQHF | TRBV7-2 | TRBD1 | few | TRBJ1-5
TGCAGTGCTCGGGGGACTACCCACTACAATGAGCAGTTCTTC | CSARGTTHYNEQFF | TRBV20-1 | TRBD2 | few | TRBJ2-1
TGCGCCAGCAGCCAAGATCTAGGACAGGGGGCAAGTTCACCCCTCCACTTT | CASSQDLGQGASSPLHF | TRBV4-3 | TRBD1 | many | TRBJ1-6
TGCGCCAGCAGCCAAGGCGCGGCACAGCCCTCCTACGAGCAGTACTTC | CASSQGAAQPSYEQYF | TRBV4-3 | NA | NA | TRBJ2-7
TGTGCCAGCAGTTCCCGGGACAGGGATAATTCACCCCTCCACTTT | CASSSRDRDNSPLHF | TRBV28 | TRBD1 | NA | TRBJ1-6
TGCGCCAGCAGCTTGGAATGGGGCGCAGATACGCAGTATTTT | CASSLEWGADTQYF | TRBV5-1 | NA | few | TRBJ2-3
TGCGCCAGCAGCCAAGATCGAGGGCAAGTCTACGAGCAGTACTTC | CASSQDRGQVYEQYF | TRBV4-3 | NA | NA | TRBJ2-7
TGTGCCAGCAGTTACTCATCAGGGGGCACCAATCAGCCCCAGCATTTT | CASSYSSGGTNQPQHF | TRBV6-5 | TRBD1 | many | TRBJ1-5
TGTGCCATCAGTGTTCGATCCCCAGGGGAAACTGAAGCTTTCTTT | CAISVRSPGETEAFF | TRBV10-3 | NA | many | TRBJ1-1
TGTGCCAGCAGTGAAACCCAGACAGATACGCAGTATTTT | CASSETQTDTQYF | TRBV2 | NA | few | TRBJ2-3
TGTGCCAGCAGTTTAGTCCAGGGAGATCAGCCCCAGCATTTT | CASSLVQGDQPQHF | TRBV28 | NA | many | TRBJ1-5
TGTGCCAGCAGTACACAGACACAAGAGACCCAGTACTTC | CASSTQTQETQYF | TRBV6-2/TRBV6-3 | NA | many | TRBJ2-5
TGCGCCAGCAGCTTGCCCGGGAGTATAACAGATACGCAGTATTTT | CASSLPGSITDTQYF | TRBV5-1 | NA | many | TRBJ2-3
TGTGCCAGCAGACGAGACAGGGCGGCCACCGGGGAGCTGTTTTTT | CASRRDRAATGELFF | TRBV7-9 | TRBD1 | NA | TRBJ2-2
TGCAGTGTTCGGACTAGCGGGGATGAGCAGTTCTTC | CSVRTSGDEQFF | TRBV20-1 | TRBD2 | few | TRBJ2-1
TGTGCCACCAGTGATTTTGAGCAGTCCTACAATGAGCAGTTCTTC | CATSDFEQSYNEQFF | TRBV24-1 | NA | NA | TRBJ2-1
TGTGCCACCAGCAGGTCACAAGCAACTAATGAAAAACTGTTTTTT | CATSRSQATNEKLFF | TRBV15 | NA | NA | TRBJ1-4
TGTGCCAGCAGCTTAGTGATAACAGCCCCGGAGACCCAGTACTTC | CASSLVITAPETQYF | TRBV7-2 | NA | NA | TRBJ2-5
TGCAGTGCTAGAGATCTCTCTAGGGACTACACCTTC | CSARDLSRDYTF | TRBV20-1 | NA | NA | TRBJ1-2